A single sample gave rise to the 19 T cell receptor beta chains below, sequenced in a study of OX40 agonist ivuxolimab in advanced cancers. The repertoire was sequenced with immunoSEQ multiplex PCR; TCRdb's copy has only in-frame clones and lacks some. The top ten hold around 0.33% of the sample, which has fewer than 100,000 clones, approximately 90% seen once. Specimen: CD4+ or CD8+ T cells sorted from blood, collected in a trial of the OX40 agonist ivuxolimab. These receptors originate from an adult with an advanced solid tumor such as melanoma, head and neck, liver or kidney cancer.

The genes are TRBV5-1 and TRBJ2-3; 8 bases agree with TRBD2. With 0 bases clipped from V and 1 base from J, the junction kept 7 bases outside the gene matches. Germline assignment: CDR1 SGHRS and CDR2 YFSETQ. This CDR3 is built from 17 residues. The CDR3 is CASSLAVSGSGTDTQYF. The CDR3 bases are TGCGCCAGCAGCTTGGCCGTCAGCGGGAGTGGCACAGATACGCAGTATTTT. Looking up the rest from reference TRBV5-1 and TRBJ2-3 gives the full variable domain: KAGVTQTPRYLIKTRGQQVTLSCSPISGHRSVSWYQQTPGQGLQFLFEYFSETQRNKGNFPGRFSGRQFSNSRSEMNVSTLELGDSALYLCASSLAVSGSGTDTQYFGPGTRLTVL.

The chain is built from TRBV6-5 and TRBJ2-3, with 7 bases matching TRBD2. Unmatched junction bases numbered 8, after V lost 10 bases and J lost 1 base. Germline CDR1 and CDR2: MNHEY and SVGAGI. This CDR3 is built from 14 residues. The CDR3 nucleotides are TGTGCCACCAAAGCGGGGCGGGGCACAGATACGCAGTATTTT. This gives the protein CATKAGRGTDTQYF.

The genes are TRBV4-2 and TRBJ2-3, with TRBD2 identical over 10 bases. CDR1 is LGHNA and CDR2 is YNFKEQ in the germline V gene. The CDR3 covers 15 residues. V lost 6 bases, J lost 3 bases, and 6 bases stayed unmatched. The CDR3 sequence: CASSYEREGTDTQYF. CDR3 coding DNA: TGTGCCAGCAGTTACGAGCGGGAGGGGACAGATACGCAGTATTTT.

This chain connects TRBV28 to TRBJ2-3; D may be TRBD2 (6 bases). Between the trimmed V and J ends, which lost 8 bases and 3 bases, there was a span of 15 bases. The CDR3 has 14 amino acids. Germline CDR1 MDHEN, CDR2 SYDVKM. CDR3 in DNA: TGTGCCAGCGCGGGACCGGGGAGGACAGATACGCAGTATTTT. Its translation: CASAGPGRTDTQYF.

This chain uses TRBV10-3 with TRBJ2-7; perhaps TRBD2 as D (6 bases). V was pared by 3 bases and J by 0 bases, with 9 bases between. Germline lookup yields CDR1 ENHRY and CDR2 SYGVKD. This CDR3 has 14 amino acids. As DNA, the CDR3 is TGTGCCATCAGTGACCTAGCGATCTCCTACGAGCAGTACTTC. This encodes CAISDLAISYEQYF.

The chain joins TRBV30 to TRBJ2-2, with D unresolved. V was cut by 3 bases and J by 0 bases, with 8 bases left in between. Germline CDR1 reads GTSNPN; CDR2 reads SVGIG (reference sequence). CDR3 length equals 14 residues. Here the CDR3 reads CAWRPGPNTGELFF. The DNA of the CDR3 is TGTGCCTGGAGGCCCGGGCCGAACACCGGGGAGCTGTTTTTT. Using reference TRBV30 and TRBJ2-2 for the parts outside the CDR3, the full variable domain is SQTIHQWPATLVQPVGSPLSLECTVEGTSNPNLYWYRQAAGRGLQLLFYSVGIGQISSEVPQNLSASRPQDRQFILSSKKLLLSDSGFYLCAWRPGPNTGELFFGEGSRLTVL.

This chain joins TRBV5-1 and TRBJ2-7; 7 nucleotides line up with TRBD2. The CDR3 sequence is 15 residues long. With V trimmed by 2 bases and J by 6 bases, 11 bases remained unmatched. From germline, CDR1 is SGHRS and CDR2 YFSETQ. In DNA, the CDR3 is TGCGCCAGCAGCTTAATAGGGACTACCAACGGCGAGCAGTACTTC. As protein: CASSLIGTTNGEQYF.

This clone was seen a handful of times. J is TRBJ2-7 and V is TRBV6-5, with a weak D call TRBD2 (6 bases). The CDR3 spans 13 residues. The germline V gene has CDR1 MNHEY and CDR2 SVGAGI. Trimming stripped 0 bases from V and 6 bases from J, with 9 bases between. CDR3 sequence: CASSYSPGVEQYF. CDR3 nucleotides: TGTGCCAGCAGTTACTCTCCGGGAGTCGAGCAGTACTTC.

The V call is TRBV30, the J call TRBJ2-5; D may be TRBD2 (5 bases). The CDR3 spans 14 residues. Trimming removed 4 bases at V and 6 bases at J, with 18 bases between. In germline, CDR1 is GTSNPN, CDR2 SVGIG (reference sequence). The CDR3: CAWKDYSTSQTQYF. The CDR3 DNA is TGTGCCTGGAAAGACTACTCTACATCCCAGACCCAGTACTTC.

The chain couples TRBV5-5 to TRBJ2-7, with D hard to call. The V gene lost 0 bases and the J gene lost 2 bases, with 9 bases spanning the gap. CDR3 length equals 14 residues. Germline CDR1 and CDR2: SGHKS and YYEKEE (reference sequence). CDR3 nucleotides: TGTGCCAGCAGCTTGGTACTTCTAACCTACGAGCAGTACTTC. It yields the protein CASSLVLLTYEQYF.

V usage is TRBV7-2 and J usage is TRBJ1-1; 10 nucleotides align to TRBD1. J gave up 12 bases and V 0 bases, and 7 bases lay outside the gene matches. Per the germline V gene, CDR1 is SGHTA and CDR2 is FQGNSA. The CDR3 has 14 residues. CDR3 in DNA: TGTGCCAGCAGCTTAGCATCGGGGACAGGGGTTTCTTTCTTT. Protein: CASSLASGTGVSFF.

V gene TRBV19 combines with J gene TRBJ1-5; a possible D gene is TRBD1 (5 bases). Germline V gene sequence: CDR1 LNHDA, CDR2 SQIVND (reference sequence). This CDR3 has 14 amino acids. Between the trimmed V and J ends, which lost 4 bases and 4 bases, there was a span of 11 bases. The CDR3 DNA reads as TGTGCCAGTAGTAGATCAGGGATAAATCAGCCCCAGCATTTT. Translation gives CASSRSGINQPQHF.

V gene TRBV19 combines with J gene TRBJ2-5; TRBD1 agrees at 11 bases. J was trimmed by 5 bases and V by 6 bases; bases with no gene match: 8. This CDR3 contains 15 residues. CDR1 and CDR2 from the germline V gene are LNHDA and SQIVND (reference sequence). CDR3 DNA: TGTGCCAGTAGACGGGACAGGGGGGCTCGGGAGACCCAGTACTTC. It codes for CASRRDRGARETQYF.

The chain recombines TRBV28 with TRBJ1-1; D gene uncertain. The germline V gene has CDR1 MDHEN and CDR2 SYDVKM. The CDR3 consists of 15 residues. Trimming cost V 6 bases and J 2 bases, with 16 bases left between them. As DNA, the CDR3 is TGTGCCAGCAGCCGCGACCGGCCTTCTAACACTGAAGCTTTCTTT. Encoded protein: CASSRDRPSNTEAFF.

CDR3 sequence reads: CASSLVQGQPQHF. For the CDR3, the DNA is TGTGCCAGCAGCTTAGTACAGGGTCAGCCCCAGCATTTT. V usage is TRBV5-5 and J usage is TRBJ1-5, with a possible D match to TRBD1 (6 bases). CDR3 length equals 13 residues. Germline CDR1 and CDR2: SGHKS and YYEKEE (reference sequence). Trimming took off 2 bases at V and 6 bases at J, with 9 bases between the two ends.

The gene calls are TRBV4-2 and TRBJ2-5; 7 bases align to TRBD2. The V gene's germline CDR1 is LGHNA and CDR2 YNFKEQ. This CDR3 comprises 18 residues. The ends lost 6 bases at V and 5 bases at J; junction bases unmatched: 21. CDR3 DNA: TGTGCCAGCAGTCCTCGGGGCGGGAGCACGAATGGGGGGGAGACCCAGTACTTC. Translation: CASSPRGGSTNGGETQYF.

This chain uses TRBV14 with TRBJ1-1; D might be TRBD1 (5 bases). Germline values: CDR1 SGHDN, CDR2 FVKESK. V shed 2 bases and J shed 8 bases, with 15 bases lying between them. CDR3 length equals 14 residues. As DNA, the CDR3 is TGTGCCAGCAGCCAAAGATCAAGGGGAGGCGAAGCTTTCTTT. Amino acid sequence: CASSQRSRGGEAFF.

CDR3: CASSPRQGDEQYF. The CDR3 region has the DNA TGTGCCAGCTCACCCCGACAGGGCGACGAGCAGTACTTC. The chain couples TRBV18 to TRBJ2-7; 7 bases agree with TRBD1. The CDR3 length is 13 residues. The germline gives CDR1 KGHSH, CDR2 LQKENI. With V trimmed by 3 bases and J by 5 bases, 4 bases remained unmatched.

The CDR3 is CASSGGQASSYNEQFF. The CDR3 DNA reads TGTGCCAGCAGTGGGGGACAGGCGAGCTCCTACAATGAGCAGTTCTTC. J is TRBJ2-1 and V is TRBV6-6; 8 positions match TRBD1. Germline V CDR1 and CDR2: MNHNY, SVGAGI (reference sequence). J gave up 0 bases and V 5 bases, and 6 bases lay outside the gene matches. This CDR3 contains 16 residues.